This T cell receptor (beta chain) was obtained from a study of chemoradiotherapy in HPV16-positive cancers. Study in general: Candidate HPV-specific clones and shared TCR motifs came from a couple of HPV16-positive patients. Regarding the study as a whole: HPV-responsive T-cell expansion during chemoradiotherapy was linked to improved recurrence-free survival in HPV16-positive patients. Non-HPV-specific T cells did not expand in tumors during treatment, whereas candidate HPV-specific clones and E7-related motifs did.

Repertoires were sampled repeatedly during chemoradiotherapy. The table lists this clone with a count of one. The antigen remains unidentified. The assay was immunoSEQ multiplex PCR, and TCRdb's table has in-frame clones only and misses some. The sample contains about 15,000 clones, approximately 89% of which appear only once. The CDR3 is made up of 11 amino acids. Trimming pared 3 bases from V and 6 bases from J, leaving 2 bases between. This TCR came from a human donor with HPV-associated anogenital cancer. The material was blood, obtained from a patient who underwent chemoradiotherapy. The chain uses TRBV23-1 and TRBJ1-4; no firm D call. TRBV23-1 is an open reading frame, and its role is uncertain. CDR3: CASSQDEKLFF. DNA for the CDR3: TGCGCCAGCAGTCAGGATGAAAAACTGTTTTTT.